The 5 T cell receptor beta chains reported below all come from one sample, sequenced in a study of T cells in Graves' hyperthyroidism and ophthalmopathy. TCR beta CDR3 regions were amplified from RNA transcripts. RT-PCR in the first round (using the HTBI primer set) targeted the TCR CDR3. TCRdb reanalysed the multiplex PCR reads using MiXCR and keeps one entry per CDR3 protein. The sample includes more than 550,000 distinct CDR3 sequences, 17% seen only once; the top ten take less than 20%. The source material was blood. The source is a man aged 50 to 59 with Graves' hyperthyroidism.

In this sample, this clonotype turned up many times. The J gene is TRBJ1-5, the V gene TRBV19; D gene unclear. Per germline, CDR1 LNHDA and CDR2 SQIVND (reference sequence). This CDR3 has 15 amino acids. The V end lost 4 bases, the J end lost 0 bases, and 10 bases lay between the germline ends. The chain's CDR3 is CASSTLDYSNQPQHF. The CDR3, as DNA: TGTGCCAGTAGTACGTTGGACTATAGCAATCAGCCCCAGCATTTT.

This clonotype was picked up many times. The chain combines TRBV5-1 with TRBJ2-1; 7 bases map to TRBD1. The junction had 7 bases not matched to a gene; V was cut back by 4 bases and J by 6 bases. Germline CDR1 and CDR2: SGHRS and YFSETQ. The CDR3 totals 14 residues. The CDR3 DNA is TGCGCCAGCAGCGGAACCCGGGACAGCAATGAGCAGTTCTTC. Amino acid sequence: CASSGTRDSNEQFF. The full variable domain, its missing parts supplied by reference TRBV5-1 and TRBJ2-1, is KAGVTQTPRYLIKTRGQQVTLSCSPISGHRSVSWYQQTPGQGLQFLFEYFSETQRNKGNFPGRFSGRQFSNSRSEMNVSTLELGDSALYLCASSGTRDSNEQFFGPGTRLTVL.

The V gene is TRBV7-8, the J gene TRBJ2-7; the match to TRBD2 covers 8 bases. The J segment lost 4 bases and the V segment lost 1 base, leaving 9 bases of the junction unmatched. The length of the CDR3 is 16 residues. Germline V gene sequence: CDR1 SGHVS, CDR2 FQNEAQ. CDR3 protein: CASSLEGSSGWYEQYF. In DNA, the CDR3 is TGTGCCAGCAGCTTAGAGGGGTCTAGCGGGTGGTACGAGCAGTACTTC.

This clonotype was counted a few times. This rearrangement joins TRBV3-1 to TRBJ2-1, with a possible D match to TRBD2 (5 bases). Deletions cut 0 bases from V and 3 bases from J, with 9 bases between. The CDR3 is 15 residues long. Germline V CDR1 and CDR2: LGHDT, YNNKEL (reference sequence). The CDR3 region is CASSQDVSGYNEQFF. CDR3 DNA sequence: TGTGCCAGCAGCCAAGATGTCAGCGGCTACAATGAGCAGTTCTTC.

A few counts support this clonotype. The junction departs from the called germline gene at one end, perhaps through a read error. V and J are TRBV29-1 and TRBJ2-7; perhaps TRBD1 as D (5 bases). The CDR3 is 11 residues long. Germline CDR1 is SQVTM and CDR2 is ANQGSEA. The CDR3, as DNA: TGCAGCGCTGAAGGGGTGGGGAAGCAGTACTTC. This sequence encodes CSAEGVGKQYF.